Presented here are 25 T cell receptor beta chains from one specimen sequenced in a study of T cell responses to AZD1222 COVID-19 vaccine. Some clones are missing from TCRdb's copy, which holds only in-frame ones; the method was immunoSEQ multiplex PCR. The table has roughly 91,000 clones, roughly nine tenths seen once. The starting material was peripheral blood, obtained on day 0 of AZD1222 vaccination. These receptors all stem from an adult in good health.

This rearrangement joins TRBV19 to TRBJ2-1; D tentatively reads TRBD1 or TRBD2 (6 bases each). The CDR3 consists of 14 residues. CDR1 and CDR2 from the germline V gene are LNHDA and SQIVND (reference sequence). V gave up 6 bases and J gave up 5 bases, with 14 bases separating them. The DNA of the CDR3 is TGTGCCAGTAGACACAGGGAGGTACACAATGAGCAGTTCTTC. Residues: CASRHREVHNEQFF.

The CDR3 sequence is CASSYRQGYNSPLHF. The CDR3 DNA follows: TGTGCCAGCAGTTACCGGCAGGGCTATAATTCACCCCTCCACTTT. The V gene is TRBV6-5, the J gene TRBJ1-6; D might be TRBD1 (5 bases). V dropped 2 bases and J dropped 3 bases, with 8 bases sitting between them. Germline values: CDR1 MNHEY, CDR2 SVGAGI. The CDR3 sequence is 15 residues long.

The CDR3 protein is CASSLVGGGGVEEKLFF. The CDR3 bases are TGTGCCAGCAGCCTCGTGGGGGGCGGAGGGGTTGAGGAAAAACTGTTTTTT. This chain uses TRBV5-4 with TRBJ1-4; D may be TRBD1 (6 bases). Germline assignment: CDR1 SGHNT and CDR2 YYREEE (reference sequence). Trimming removed 4 bases from V and 8 bases from J, with 24 bases in between. The CDR3 covers 17 residues.

This chain links TRBV4-1 with TRBJ2-1, with 9 bases lining up with TRBD2. CDR3 length equals 15 residues. CDR1 is MGHRA, CDR2 YSYEKL, per germline. V dropped 8 bases and J dropped 10; count of bases not matched to a gene: 15. CDR3 DNA: TGCGCCAGCGGCCCGACTAGCGGAGAGAGGTGGGAGCAGTTCTTC. The encoded protein is CASGPTSGERWEQFF.

The J gene is TRBJ1-4, the V gene TRBV5-8; D might be TRBD1 (5 bases). With 0 bases removed from V and 11 bases from J, the gap between germline ends came to 17 bases. Per germline, CDR1 SGHTS and CDR2 YDEGEE. The CDR3 totals 15 residues. The CDR3 coding sequence is TGTGCCAGCAGCTTGGGATCACTACAGGATGGGAAACTGTTTTTT. Its protein is CASSLGSLQDGKLFF.

In this sample, this clone turned up once. The chain recombines TRBV27 with TRBJ1-6; possible D gene TRBD1, 6 bases. This CDR3 has 15 amino acids. Germline V gives CDR1 MNHEY, CDR2 SMNVEV (reference sequence). Trimming left V 3 bases short and J 7 bases short, with 13 bases between. This CDR3 reads CASSFAGARNSPLHF. DNA for the CDR3: TGTGCCAGCAGTTTCGCGGGGGCGCGGAATTCACCCCTCCACTTT.

The chain carries TRBV5-4 and TRBJ1-2; D may be TRBD1 (5 bases). The V gene's germline CDR1 is SGHNT and CDR2 YYREEE (reference sequence). V dropped 0 bases and J dropped 4 bases, with 19 bases sitting between them. The CDR3 totals 17 residues. The CDR3 coding sequence is TGTGCCAGCAGCTTGGGGGGGGACGGCTTGCTGGTCTATGGCTACACCTTC. Protein sequence: CASSLGGDGLLVYGYTF.

The chain combines TRBV12-3 or TRBV12-4 with TRBJ2-5; a weak D match, TRBD2 (5 bases). The CDR3 is 13 residues long. V was pared by 2 bases and J by 3 bases, with 7 bases between. CDR3 coding DNA: TGTGCCAGCAGTTTACGAGCGGAAGAGACCCAGTACTTC. This encodes CASSLRAEETQYF.

V usage is TRBV7-8 and J usage is TRBJ1-2, with 7 bases matching TRBD1. Germline V gene lookup returns CDR1 SGHVS and CDR2 FQNEAQ. Trimming took 5 bases from V and 6 from J; bases not matched to a gene: 12. The CDR3 length is 15 residues. This CDR3 is CASSPRTGALHGYTF. In DNA, the CDR3 is TGTGCCAGCAGCCCTCGGACAGGCGCGCTCCATGGCTACACCTTC.

J is TRBJ2-2 and V is TRBV7-9; TRBD2 might be the D (6 bases). Germline CDR1 SEHNR, CDR2 FQNEAQ (reference sequence). The CDR3 has 15 residues. The V end lost 5 bases, the J end lost 3 bases, and 13 bases lay between the germline ends. CDR3 residues: CASSRWASDTGELFF. CDR3 nucleotide sequence: TGTGCCAGCAGCCGCTGGGCTAGCGACACCGGGGAGCTGTTTTTT.

The chain employs TRBV6-5 and TRBJ2-1; 9 positions match TRBD2. CDR1 and CDR2 from the germline V gene are MNHEY and SVGAGI. The CDR3 totals 14 residues. J was trimmed by 7 bases and V by 0 bases; bases with no gene match: 1. The CDR3 coding sequence is TGTGCCAGCAGTTACTCTAGCGGGAGAAATGAGCAGTTCTTC. Its translation is CASSYSSGRNEQFF.

The rearrangement links TRBV7-8 to TRBJ2-7; tentative D call: TRBD2 (6 bases). The CDR3 contains 15 residues. The V end lost 3 bases, the J end lost 7 bases, and 19 bases lay between the germline ends. The germline gives CDR1 SGHVS, CDR2 FQNEAQ. CDR3 sequence (DNA): TGTGCCAGCAGCTTGGGAGGTGGACACCGCCGTGAGCAGTACTTC. This translates into CASSLGGGHRREQYF.

The J gene is TRBJ1-2, the V gene TRBV6-5; no clear D. The germline V gene has CDR1 MNHEY and CDR2 SVGAGI. The CDR3 length is 14 residues. The V and J ends lost 0 bases and 8 bases respectively, with 13 bases between them. In nucleotides, the CDR3 is TGTGCCAGCAGTTACTCATTCGGGGTAGGAGGCTACACCTTC. Its protein product is CASSYSFGVGGYTF.

The V call is TRBV7-2, the J call TRBJ1-3; D unresolved. Trimming pared 1 base from V and 0 bases from J, leaving 19 bases between. This CDR3 has 19 amino acids. In germline, CDR1 is SGHTA, CDR2 FQGNSA. CDR3 nucleotide sequence: TGTGCCAGCAGCTTAGTACAACCTTTAAGTAGCAGCTCTGGAAACACCATATATTTT. This gives the protein CASSLVQPLSSSSGNTIYF.

The chain couples TRBV7-8 to TRBJ1-5; 9 bases match TRBD1. The CDR3 has 15 residues. The germline gives CDR1 SGHVS, CDR2 FQNEAQ. The J segment lost 4 bases and the V segment lost 0 bases, leaving 1 base of the junction unmatched. The CDR3 DNA reads as TGTGCCAGCAGCTTAGCCGACAGGGGGAATCAGCCCCAGCATTTT. Its protein is CASSLADRGNQPQHF.

This clone was counted between two and nine times. The V gene is TRBV7-7, the J gene TRBJ2-7; 10 nucleotides line up with TRBD1. The CDR3 extends over 13 amino acids. The J segment lost 6 bases and the V segment lost 5 bases, leaving 4 bases of the junction unmatched. CDR1 SSHAT and CDR2 FNYEAQ come from the germline V gene (reference sequence). CDR3 in DNA: TGTGCCAGCAGCCCCTGGGACAGGGGCGAGCAGTACTTC. Protein product: CASSPWDRGEQYF.

The genes are TRBV19 and TRBJ2-3; TRBD1 matches at 7 bases. Trimming cost V 4 bases and J 3 bases; bases outside gene matches: 4. The germline gives CDR1 LNHDA, CDR2 SQIVND (reference sequence). The CDR3 totals 14 residues. CDR3 DNA sequence: TGTGCCAGTAGTAGACAGGGTGCAACAGATACGCAGTATTTT. Its translation: CASSRQGATDTQYF.

Here the CDR3 DNA reads TGTGCCAGCTCACTAGGACCAGCTCTCCAAGAGACCCAGTACTTC. The encoded protein is CASSLGPALQETQYF. The rearrangement links TRBV18 to TRBJ2-5; D gene uncertain. The germline CDR1 and CDR2 sequences are KGHSH and LQKENI. The CDR3 sequence is 15 residues long. The ends were cut back, 4 bases at V and 1 base at J, with 13 bases in the middle.

The rearrangement uses TRBV29-1 and TRBJ2-7, with D unclear. Germline values: CDR1 SQVTM, CDR2 ANQGSEA. V dropped 0 bases and J dropped 9 bases, with 12 bases sitting between them. The CDR3 extends over 12 amino acids. The DNA for the CDR3 is TGCAGCGTTGAAGAGGGCGATGTTAGGCAGTACTTC. This sequence encodes CSVEEGDVRQYF.

The rearrangement uses TRBV19 and TRBJ1-5, with a weak D call TRBD1 (6 bases). Germline CDR1 and CDR2: LNHDA and SQIVND (reference sequence). The CDR3 sequence is 17 residues long. The V end lost 3 bases, the J end lost 0 bases, and 15 bases lay between the germline ends. In DNA form, the CDR3 reads TGTGCCAGTAGTATGGACAGAAACCCCAATAGCAATCAGCCCCAGCATTTT. Amino acid sequence: CASSMDRNPNSNQPQHF.

This clone was recorded only once. Here the CDR3 reads CASSSRTGASYEQYF. The CDR3 nucleotides are TGTGCCAGTAGTTCTCGAACAGGGGCCTCCTACGAGCAGTACTTC. The chain couples TRBV19 to TRBJ2-7; 7 nucleotides align to TRBD1. Losses at the gene ends were 5 bases for V and 0 bases for J; bases not matched to a gene: 7. The CDR3 loop spans 15 amino acids. Germline values: CDR1 LNHDA, CDR2 SQIVND (reference sequence).

V and J are TRBV3-1 (or the pseudogene TRBV3-2) and TRBJ1-1; unclear D gene. The CDR3 length is 14 residues. V lost 2 bases, J lost 1 base, and 8 bases lay in between. Germline V gene sequence: CDR1 LGHDT, CDR2 YNNKEL (reference sequence). CDR3 residues: CASSQRSSNTEAFF. CDR3 DNA sequence: TGTGCCAGCAGCCAAAGGTCGTCGAACACTGAAGCTTTCTTT.

The rearrangement joins TRBV3-1 (or the pseudogene TRBV3-2) to TRBJ1-1; D remains ambiguous. There are 11 residues in the CDR3. Germline V gene data show CDR1 as LGHDT and CDR2 as YNNKEL (reference sequence). V lost 3 bases to trimming and J lost 6 bases, with 5 bases between them. The CDR3 nucleotides read TGTGCCAGCAGCCAGGGTTCTGAAGCTTTCTTT. Translation: CASSQGSEAFF.

The V gene is TRBV2, the J gene TRBJ1-4; D call uncertain. CDR3 size: 15 residues. With 4 bases removed from V and 0 bases from J, the gap between germline ends came to 9 bases. The germline CDR1 and CDR2 sequences are SNHLY and FYNNEI. The chain's CDR3 is CASSVDGTTNEKLFF. In nucleotides, the CDR3 is TGTGCCAGCAGTGTAGACGGTACAACTAATGAAAAACTGTTTTTT.

The rearrangement joins TRBV5-1 to TRBJ1-1, with D possibly being TRBD1 (5 bases). The CDR3 has 15 amino acids. The germline V and J ends were trimmed by 2 bases and 3 bases, with 14 bases remaining between them. The germline V gene has CDR1 SGHRS and CDR2 YFSETQ. CDR3: CASSFPGTADTEAFF. The CDR3 DNA follows: TGCGCCAGCAGCTTCCCCGGGACCGCGGACACTGAAGCTTTCTTT.